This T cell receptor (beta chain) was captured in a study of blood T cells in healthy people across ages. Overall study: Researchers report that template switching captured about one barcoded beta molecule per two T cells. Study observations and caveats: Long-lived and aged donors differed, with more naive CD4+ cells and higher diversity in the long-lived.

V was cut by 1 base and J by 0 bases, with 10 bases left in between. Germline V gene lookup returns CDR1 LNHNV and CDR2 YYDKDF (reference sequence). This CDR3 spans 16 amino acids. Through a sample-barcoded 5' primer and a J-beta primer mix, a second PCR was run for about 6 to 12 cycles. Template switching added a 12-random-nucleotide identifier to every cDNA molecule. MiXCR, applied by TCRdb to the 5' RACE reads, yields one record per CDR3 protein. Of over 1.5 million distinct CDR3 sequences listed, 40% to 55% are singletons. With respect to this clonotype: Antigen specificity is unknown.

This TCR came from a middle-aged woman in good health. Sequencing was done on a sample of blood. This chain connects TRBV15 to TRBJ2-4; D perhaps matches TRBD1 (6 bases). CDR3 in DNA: TGTGCCACCAGCAGAGGGATACAGGGAGCCAAAAACATTCAGTACTTC. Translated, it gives CATSRGIQGAKNIQYF.